This T cell receptor (beta chain) was obtained from a study of shared clonotypes between healthy human individuals. CDR1 is WNHNN, CDR2 SYGVQD, per germline (reference sequence). Trimming left V 2 bases short and J 4 bases short, with 14 bases between. This CDR3 comprises 15 residues. The repertoire was sequenced with immunoSEQ multiplex PCR; TCRdb's copy has only in-frame clones and lacks some. The sample includes 300,000 to 400,000 clones, around 90% of them seen just once. The receptor was isolated from a man in his late teens or twenties in good health. The chain recombines TRBV10-1 with TRBJ1-1; D unclear. The specimen sequenced was memory CD8+ T cells sorted from blood. Specified subset: CD45RO+ cells pooled with CCR7-negative TemRA cells. The CDR3: CASSEKRTFGTEAFF. CDR3 in DNA: TGCGCCAGCAGTGAGAAAAGGACCTTCGGCACTGAAGCTTTCTTT.